The 11 T cell receptor beta chains reported below all come from one sample, sequenced in a study of blood T cell repertoires in COVID-19. Some clones are missing from TCRdb's copy, which holds only in-frame ones; the method was immunoSEQ multiplex PCR. The table has some 100,000 clones, 80% to 95% seen once. Sequenced: peripheral blood. The receptors here all came from a man between 65 and 85 years old with acute or convalescent COVID-19.

The V and J genes are TRBV28 and TRBJ2-5; the D gene is possibly TRBD2 (6 bases). The CDR3 runs to 15 residues. From germline, CDR1 is MDHEN and CDR2 SYDVKM. Trimming shortened V by 4 bases and J by 5 bases, and 17 bases separated the two germline ends. CDR3 residues: CASSSGRGSMETQYF. The CDR3 DNA reads as TGTGCCAGCAGTTCGGGTCGGGGGAGTATGGAGACCCAGTACTTC.

This clone was seen once. This chain joins TRBV29-1 and TRBJ1-3, with D possibly matching TRBD1 (5 bases). The V end was cut by 4 bases, the J end by 9 bases, with 19 bases between. The CDR3 consists of 14 residues. CDR1 is SQVTM and CDR2 is ANQGSEA in the germline V gene. The CDR3 sequence: CSVAQGALDTTIYF. The DNA of the CDR3 is TGCAGCGTTGCACAAGGGGCCTTAGATACCACCATATATTTT.

The chain joins TRBV9 to TRBJ2-7; 14 nucleotides match TRBD2. CDR1 is SGDLS, CDR2 YYNGEE, per germline. The V and J ends lost 2 bases and 3 bases, in that order; junction bases with no gene match: 4. There are 16 residues in the CDR3. The DNA of the CDR3 is TGTGCCAGCAGCGTGGGGACTAGCGGGGGTGACTACGAGCAGTACTTC. Its translation: CASSVGTSGGDYEQYF.

The chain joins TRBV5-1 to TRBJ1-1; TRBD1 aligns across 8 bases. The V gene end was trimmed by 4 bases and the J gene end by 0 bases; junction bases not matched to a gene: 8. Per germline, CDR1 SGHRS and CDR2 YFSETQ. This CDR3 contains 16 residues. The CDR3 protein is CASSPRQGSLNTEAFF. The CDR3 DNA reads TGCGCCAGCAGCCCTAGACAGGGGTCGCTGAACACTGAAGCTTTCTTT.

CDR3 in DNA: TGTGCCACCAGCCCAACCTACGGGGGGGTTGGGACCGGGGAGCTGTTTTTT. Amino acids: CATSPTYGGVGTGELFF. The chain uses TRBV15 and TRBJ2-2; the match to TRBD2 covers 8 bases. V lost 5 bases to trimming and J lost 5 bases; unmatched junction nucleotides: 13. The length of the CDR3 is 17 residues. Germline assignment: CDR1 LNHNV and CDR2 YYDKDF (reference sequence).

This clone occurred a few times. This chain joins TRBV19 and TRBJ2-5, with D unresolved. V dropped 1 base and J dropped 6 bases, with 18 bases sitting between them. This CDR3 has 16 amino acids. The V gene's germline CDR1 is LNHDA and CDR2 SQIVND (reference sequence). CDR3 region: CASSIGVVRSKQTQYF. The CDR3 DNA is TGTGCCAGTAGTATAGGGGTCGTCAGGTCGAAGCAGACCCAGTACTTC.

This chain joins TRBV9 and TRBJ2-5; 8 bases are shared with TRBD2. This CDR3 is 15 amino acids long. Germline V CDR1 and CDR2: SGDLS, YYNGEE. V was pared by 0 bases and J by 7 bases, with 8 bases of the junction left unmatched. The CDR3 spells CASSVESGRGGTQYF. The DNA for the CDR3 is TGTGCCAGCAGCGTAGAGAGCGGGAGAGGGGGGACCCAGTACTTC.

This clone has just one count. V is TRBV29-1 and J is TRBJ2-3; weak D call: TRBD1 (6 bases). V lost 4 bases and J 2 bases, leaving 13 bases between the germline ends. The CDR3 runs 14 residues. The V gene's germline CDR1 is SQVTM and CDR2 ANQGSEA. As DNA, the CDR3 is TGCAGCGTTGGGCTCGGACAGAACACAGATACGCAGTATTTT. Its translation is CSVGLGQNTDTQYF.

This chain uses TRBV10-3 with TRBJ1-5, with 7 nucleotides matching TRBD1. The junction had 4 bases not matched to a gene; V was cut back by 6 bases and J by 5 bases. CDR3 size: 13 residues. Germline assignment: CDR1 ENHRY and CDR2 SYGVKD. CDR3 DNA sequence: TGTGCCATCAGAACAGGGGATGATCAGCCCCAGCATTTT. It specifies CAIRTGDDQPQHF.

The chain employs TRBV18 and TRBJ1-4, with D hard to call. Germline V gene lookup returns CDR1 KGHSH and CDR2 LQKENI. The length of the CDR3 is 16 residues. Trimming removed 2 bases at V and 0 bases at J, with 10 bases between. The CDR3 spells CASSPFEPATNEKLFF. Written as DNA, the CDR3 is TGTGCCAGCTCACCATTTGAGCCTGCAACTAATGAAAAACTGTTTTTT.

This chain connects TRBV7-9 to TRBJ1-4; TRBD1 agrees at 9 bases. The germline V gene encodes CDR1 SEHNR and CDR2 FQNEAQ (reference sequence). CDR3 size: 18 residues. V shed 5 bases, J shed 1 base, and the junction held 11 bases outside the gene matches. CDR3 sequence: CASSSRTGGPETNEKLFF. The CDR3 coding sequence is TGTGCCAGCAGCAGTCGTACAGGGGGCCCGGAAACTAATGAAAAACTGTTTTTT.